A single sample is the source of the 30 T cell receptor beta chains below, sequenced in a study of T cell repertoires in ileal Crohn's disease. Sequencing was performed with immunoSEQ multiplex PCR; in TCRdb, only in-frame clones are kept and a portion is missing. This sample yields about 62,000 clones, of which around 90% are seen a single time; around 2.1% belongs to the top ten. The time point here: neoterminal ileum biopsy at postoperative endoscopy, about 6 months after surgery. The sequencing input was ileal tissue. These receptor sequences come from an adult with Crohn's disease.

This clone was counted once. The chain employs TRBV5-4 and TRBJ1-2; 10 positions agree with TRBD1. Germline loops: CDR1 SGHNT, CDR2 YYREEE (reference sequence). The CDR3 spans 15 residues. The ends lost 4 bases at V and 4 bases at J; junction bases unmatched: 7. DNA of the CDR3: TGTGCCAGCAGCGAACCGGGACAGGGGAGCTATGGCTACACCTTC. This sequence encodes CASSEPGQGSYGYTF.

This rearrangement joins TRBV9 to TRBJ1-4; 7 bases align to TRBD1. The J segment lost 11 bases and the V segment lost 3 bases, leaving 10 bases of the junction unmatched. CDR3 length: 14 amino acids. The germline gives CDR1 SGDLS, CDR2 YYNGEE. CDR3 protein: CASSGRQGARKLFF. The CDR3 DNA reads as TGTGCCAGCAGCGGACGACAGGGTGCGAGGAAACTGTTTTTT.

This chain joins TRBV27 and TRBJ2-7; D is possibly TRBD1 (6 bases). Trimming removed 5 bases from V and 0 bases from J, with 17 bases in between. This CDR3 has 16 residues. Looked up from germline, CDR1 is MNHEY and CDR2 is SMNVEV (reference sequence). Written as DNA, the CDR3 is TGTGCCAGCAGTCATTTTAGACTGACAGGCTCCTACGAGCAGTACTTC. Residues: CASSHFRLTGSYEQYF.

The chain joins TRBV5-6 to TRBJ1-2, with TRBD1 matching 9 bases. The length of the CDR3 is 14 residues. CDR1 is SGHDT and CDR2 is YYEEEE in the germline V gene. V lost 5 bases and J lost 7; bases outside the gene matches: 9. CDR3 sequence reads: CASRQGAISVGYTF. The CDR3, as DNA: TGTGCCAGCAGACAGGGGGCAATCTCCGTTGGCTACACCTTC.

The chain couples TRBV2 to TRBJ1-1; D not certain. V dropped 7 bases and J dropped 4 bases, with 16 bases sitting between them. The CDR3 extends over 14 amino acids. The germline CDR1 and CDR2 sequences are SNHLY and FYNNEI. The CDR3 DNA is TGTGCCAGCATTCCGATCGTTCGGGGCACTGAAGCTTTCTTT. Translation gives CASIPIVRGTEAFF.

The chain recombines TRBV7-6 with TRBJ2-3; 10 nucleotides line up with TRBD2. This CDR3 is 17 amino acids long. Germline CDR1 reads SGHVS; CDR2 reads FNYEAQ. V was pared by 5 bases and J by 5 bases, with 13 bases of the junction left unmatched. This CDR3 is CASSLTTSGLVGDTQYF. The DNA for the CDR3 is TGTGCCAGCAGCCTCACGACTAGCGGGTTGGTAGGAGATACGCAGTATTTT.

This chain links TRBV15 with TRBJ2-7, with D perhaps TRBD2 (6 bases). The V gene's germline CDR1 is LNHNV and CDR2 YYDKDF (reference sequence). CDR3 size: 13 residues. V shed 6 bases and J shed 3 bases, with 12 bases lying between them. In DNA form, the CDR3 reads TGTGCCACCAGTTTTGCGCGGGGCTACGAGCAGTACTTC. Translated: CATSFARGYEQYF. Full variable domain (missing parts from reference TRBV15 and TRBJ2-7): DAMVIQNPRYQVTQFGKPVTLSCSQTLNHNVMYWYQQKSSQAPKLLFHYYDKDFNNEADTPDNFQSRRPNTSFCFLDIRSPGLGDTAMYLCATSFARGYEQYFGPGTRLTVT.

The chain recombines TRBV7-2 with TRBJ1-4; 8 bases line up with TRBD1. Trimming cost V 5 bases and J 8 bases; bases outside gene matches: 7. CDR1 and CDR2 from the germline V gene are SGHTA and FQGNSA. This CDR3 contains 14 residues. The CDR3 nucleotides are TGTGCCAGCAGCCACGGACAGGGTGGCGAAAAACTGTTTTTT. This sequence encodes CASSHGQGGEKLFF.

This clone is a singleton in its sample. The V and J genes are TRBV7-3 and TRBJ2-5; 7 nucleotides match TRBD1. The V gene end was trimmed by 1 base and the J gene end by 5 bases; junction bases not matched to a gene: 16. The CDR3 has 18 residues. Germline CDR1 reads SGHTA; CDR2 reads FQGTGA. CDR3 residues: CASSLMRGLVGETETQYF. In DNA form, the CDR3 reads TGTGCCAGCAGCTTAATGAGGGGGCTCGTAGGGGAGACGGAGACCCAGTACTTC.

The chain carries TRBV4-1 and TRBJ1-4; D remains unclear. This CDR3 is built from 15 residues. The ends were cut back, 2 bases at V and 2 bases at J, with 9 bases in the middle. Germline loops: CDR1 MGHRA, CDR2 YSYEKL. CDR3 in DNA: TGCGCCAGCAGCCAACTGGAGACTACTAATGAAAAACTGTTTTTT. Protein sequence: CASSQLETTNEKLFF.

This CDR3 reads CAISAKGTLTTDTQYF. For the CDR3, the DNA is TGTGCCATCAGTGCCAAGGGGACACTAACCACAGATACGCAGTATTTT. This chain joins TRBV10-3 and TRBJ2-3; D might be TRBD1 (6 bases). This CDR3 is 16 amino acids long. The germline V gene encodes CDR1 ENHRY and CDR2 SYGVKD. V was pared by 4 bases and J by 2 bases, with 16 bases between.

The V and J genes are TRBV5-1 and TRBJ1-4; weak D call: TRBD1 (5 bases). Trimming cost V 0 bases and J 0 bases, with 9 bases left between them. CDR1 is SGHRS, CDR2 YFSETQ, per germline. The CDR3 runs to 16 residues. CDR3 loop: CASSLGQSATNEKLFF. The CDR3 coding sequence is TGCGCCAGCAGCTTGGGACAGTCTGCAACTAATGAAAAACTGTTTTTT.

This rearrangement joins TRBV7-2 to TRBJ1-1; 8 nucleotides match TRBD1. This CDR3 is 15 amino acids long. With 4 bases clipped from V and 5 bases from J, the junction kept 9 bases outside the gene matches. CDR1 and CDR2 (germline): SGHTA, FQGNSA. The CDR3 here is CASSSPGQGRTEAFF. CDR3 nucleotides: TGTGCCAGCAGCTCACCCGGACAGGGTAGAACTGAAGCTTTCTTT.

This sequence joins TRBV12-5 and TRBJ2-7; a possible D gene is TRBD1 (6 bases). Germline loops: CDR1 LGHNT, CDR2 FRNRAP. Trimming took off 3 bases at V and 3 bases at J, with 12 bases between the two ends. CDR3 length: 14 residues. CDR3 sequence: CASGLTGTNYEQYF. The CDR3 DNA sequence: TGTGCTAGTGGTTTAACCGGGACAAACTACGAGCAGTACTTC.

The rearrangement uses TRBV7-9 and TRBJ1-1; TRBD1 aligns across 9 bases. Germline-derived CDR1 and CDR2 are SEHNR and FQNEAQ (reference sequence). Losses at the gene ends were 5 bases for V and 11 bases for J; bases not matched to a gene: 6. CDR3 length equals 12 residues. The CDR3 loop reads CASSERTGDAFF. The CDR3 nucleotides are TGTGCCAGCAGCGAACGGACAGGGGATGCTTTCTTT.

V is TRBV5-6 and J is TRBJ1-6; weak D call: TRBD1 (5 bases). Trimming cost V 4 bases and J 7 bases, with 12 bases left between them. Germline CDR1 SGHDT, CDR2 YYEEEE. This CDR3 spans 14 amino acids. CDR3 in amino acids: CASSLGRRNSPLHF. Here the CDR3 DNA reads TGTGCCAGCAGCCTGGGACGGAGAAATTCACCCCTCCACTTT.

This rearrangement joins TRBV14 to TRBJ1-6; a possible D gene is TRBD1 (6 bases). CDR3 length: 15 residues. Trimming took 2 bases from V and 4 from J, leaving 9 bases between them. Germline values: CDR1 SGHDN, CDR2 FVKESK. CDR3 sequence: CASSQTTGYNSPLHF. The CDR3 DNA reads TGTGCCAGCAGCCAAACGACAGGTTATAATTCACCCCTCCACTTT.

The J gene is TRBJ2-5, the V gene TRBV5-4; the D is unclear. The CDR3 is made up of 15 amino acids. Germline V lookup: CDR1 SGHNT, CDR2 YYREEE (reference sequence). Trimming cost V 1 base and J 0 bases, with 10 bases left between them. The CDR3 bases are TGTGCCAGCAGCTTGCCCCTCGGTAACCAAGAGACCCAGTACTTC. It encodes CASSLPLGNQETQYF.

This rearrangement joins TRBV7-2 to TRBJ2-7, with 8 nucleotides matching TRBD2. J lost 3 bases, V lost 3 bases, and 7 bases had no gene match. The CDR3 consists of 15 residues. Per germline, CDR1 SGHTA and CDR2 FQGNSA. The CDR3 nucleotides read TGTGCCAGCAGCTTGGGCGGGGGGATAAACTACGAGCAGTACGTC. Its protein product is CASSLGGGINYEQYV.

The sample holds a few counts of this clone. J is TRBJ1-2 and V is TRBV29-1; D is uncertain. The CDR3 is 14 amino acids. V dropped 5 bases and J dropped 6 bases, with 19 bases sitting between them. The germline V gene encodes CDR1 SQVTM and CDR2 ANQGSEA. CDR3 residues: CSVTLSLSGDGYTF. The CDR3 DNA reads as TGCAGCGTTACCCTCAGCCTAAGCGGGGATGGCTACACCTTC.

This clone turned up a few times. The chain links TRBV21-1 to TRBJ1-1; TRBD1 is the table's D call, not checked against the DNA. TRBV21-1 is assigned pseudogene status. This CDR3 is built from 19 residues. The CDR3 spells CASSIGQGGTGRVNTEAFF. The CDR3 nucleotides read TGTGCCAGCAGCATCGGACAAGGTGGGACAGGTCGGGTGAACACTGAAGCTTTCTTT.

V and J are TRBV2 and TRBJ2-3; 9 bases fit TRBD2. With V trimmed by 6 bases and J by 4 bases, 5 bases remained unmatched. CDR1 and CDR2 from the germline V gene are SNHLY and FYNNEI. The CDR3 is made up of 14 amino acids. CDR3 residues: CASRGGTSSDTQYF. CDR3 nucleotide sequence: TGTGCCAGCAGGGGCGGGACTAGCTCAGATACGCAGTATTTT.

The chain links TRBV9 to TRBJ1-2; no clear D. V lost 1 base and J 3 bases, leaving 13 bases between the germline ends. This CDR3 is built from 15 residues. Germline assignment: CDR1 SGDLS and CDR2 YYNGEE. The CDR3 protein is CASSVNEQPHYGYTF. The CDR3 bases are TGTGCCAGCAGCGTAAATGAACAGCCCCACTATGGCTACACCTTC.

This clone was recorded once. The CDR3 loop is CASSSITTGLNQPQHF. The CDR3 region has the DNA TGTGCCAGTAGTAGTATAACTACAGGGCTGAATCAGCCCCAGCATTTT. V usage is TRBV19 and J usage is TRBJ1-5, with TRBD1 as a possible D gene (6 bases). The germline V gene has CDR1 LNHDA and CDR2 SQIVND (reference sequence). Trimming shortened V by 4 bases and J by 4 bases, and 17 bases separated the two germline ends. The CDR3 has 16 amino acids.

The chain joins TRBV7-8 to TRBJ1-5; 7 bases line up with TRBD1. Germline V gene lookup returns CDR1 SGHVS and CDR2 FQNEAQ. This CDR3 contains 17 residues. V lost 4 bases, J lost 7 bases, and 16 bases stayed unmatched. In DNA, the CDR3 is TGTGCCAGCAGCTGGTCAACAGGGGACCCTAGCAGACAGCCCCAGCATTTT. Its protein product is CASSWSTGDPSRQPQHF.

V is TRBV27 and J is TRBJ2-1; D perhaps matches TRBD1 (6 bases). The CDR3 is 17 amino acids. Trimming stripped 5 bases from V and 3 bases from J, with 20 bases between. CDR1 is MNHEY and CDR2 is SMNVEV in the germline V gene (reference sequence). CDR3 in DNA: TGTGCCAGCAGTATAACACTTAACAGGGCAATCTACAATGAGCAGTTCTTC. This encodes CASSITLNRAIYNEQFF.

V usage is TRBV16 and J usage is TRBJ2-5; TRBD1 might be the D (6 bases). Germline CDR1 reads KGHSY; CDR2 reads FQNENV. Trimming removed 4 bases from V and 1 base from J, with 10 bases in between. This CDR3 region has 14 residues. The CDR3 nucleotides read TGTGCCAGCAGCCTCGGACAGAGCCAAGAGACCCAGTACTTC. Translation: CASSLGQSQETQYF.

The J gene is TRBJ1-2, the V gene TRBV28, with unresolved D. Germline V lookup: CDR1 MDHEN, CDR2 SYDVKM. The CDR3 runs 11 residues. V lost 4 bases to trimming and J lost 8 bases, with 8 bases between them. As DNA, the CDR3 is TGTGCCAGCAGTTCAGACTTAGGCTACACCTTC. As protein: CASSSDLGYTF.

This clone has a single count. The CDR3 nucleotides are TGTGCCAGCAGCTTGGGGACCTCTAGCGGGGGGGCCGGAGTTTACGAGCAGTACGTC. Translation gives CASSLGTSSGGAGVYEQYV. The chain joins TRBV5-4 to TRBJ2-7; 12 nucleotides line up with TRBD2. The CDR3 extends over 19 amino acids. Germline V CDR1 and CDR2: SGHNT, YYREEE (reference sequence). V shed 0 bases, J shed 4 bases, and the junction held 14 bases outside the gene matches.

The chain recombines TRBV7-2 with TRBJ1-1; the match to TRBD1 covers 9 bases. The CDR3 runs 19 residues. Germline assignment: CDR1 SGHTA and CDR2 FQGNSA. V lost 6 bases and J lost 1; bases outside the gene matches: 18. CDR3 amino acids: CASRLSFGGTGRANTEAFF. CDR3 DNA sequence: TGTGCCAGCAGGCTAAGCTTCGGGGGGACAGGGCGAGCGAACACTGAAGCTTTCTTT.